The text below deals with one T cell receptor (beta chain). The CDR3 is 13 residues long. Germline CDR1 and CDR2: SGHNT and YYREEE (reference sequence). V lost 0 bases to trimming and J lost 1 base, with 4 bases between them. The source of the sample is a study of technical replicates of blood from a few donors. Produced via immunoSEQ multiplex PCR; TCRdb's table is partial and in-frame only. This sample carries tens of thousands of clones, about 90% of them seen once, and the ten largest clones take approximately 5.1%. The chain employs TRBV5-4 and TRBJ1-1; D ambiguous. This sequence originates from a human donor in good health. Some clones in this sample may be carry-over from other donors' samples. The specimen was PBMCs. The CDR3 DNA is TGTGCCAGCAGCTTGGCGGGGAACACTGAAGCTTTCTTT. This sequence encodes CASSLAGNTEAFF. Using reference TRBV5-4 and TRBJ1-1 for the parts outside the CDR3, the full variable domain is ETGVTQSPTHLIKTRGQQVTLRCSSQSGHNTVSWYQQALGQGPQFIFQYYREEENGRGNFPPRFSGLQFPNYSSELNVNALELDDSALYLCASSLAGNTEAFFGQGTRLTVV.